Detailed here is one T cell receptor beta chain. Its antigen is unidentified. The sample originates from a study of graft-versus-host responses after intestinal transplantation. Overall study context: The study gave all recipients anti-thymocyte globulin induction, then tacrolimus and steroids for roughly 3 years.

Overall study results and limits: Patients with graft-donor T cell macrochimerism had high graft-versus-host to host-versus-graft clonal ratios in allografts. Early after transplant, HvG clones declined as circulating GvH clones peaked. GvH clones detected in recipient marrow included some appearing first in ileum or blood.

Germline CDR1 MDHEN, CDR2 SYDVKM. Trimming cost V 8 bases and J 0 bases, with 10 bases left between them. The CDR3 spans 13 residues. The table came from immunoSEQ multiplex PCR; TCRdb's copy has only in-frame clones and leaves some out. The sample has more than 95,000 clones; just over 90% are singletons. The sequenced sample was unstimulated CD4+ T cells sorted from spleen or lymph node cells, obtained before intestinal transplant. The V gene is TRBV28, the J gene TRBJ1-2; no definite D call. This TCR came from a human donor who received an intestinal transplant. The CDR3 is CASALIANYGYTF. In DNA, the CDR3 is TGTGCCAGCGCGCTTATAGCTAACTATGGCTACACCTTC.